A single sample is the source of the 5 T cell receptor beta chains below, sequenced in a study of T cells after yellow fever vaccination. TCRdb called the 5' RACE reads again in MiXCR, with one record for every CDR3 protein. Among a few hundred thousand distinct CDR3 sequences listed, approximately 16% were seen once. Sample: PBMCs, taken more than 4 days after the first yellow fever vaccination. The receptors originated from a man between 18 and 29 years old who received the YFV17D yellow fever vaccine.

V usage is TRBV6-1 and J usage is TRBJ1-2; TRBD1 is a possible D gene (5 bases). Per germline, CDR1 MNHNS and CDR2 SASEGT. CDR3 length equals 14 residues. The V and J ends lost 6 bases and 8 bases respectively, with 19 bases between them. The CDR3, as DNA: TGTGCCAGCAGGGAGGGGACCGCAGTTGGCGGCTACACCTTC. This encodes CASREGTAVGGYTF.

The rearrangement links TRBV5-1 to TRBJ2-5; 8 bases fit TRBD1. This CDR3 is 16 amino acids long. The ends lost 4 bases at V and 2 bases at J; junction bases unmatched: 10. Germline V gives CDR1 SGHRS, CDR2 YFSETQ. The CDR3 DNA reads TGCGCCAGCAGCATCCTGGACAGGGTTGGACAAGAGACCCAGTACTTC. The encoded protein is CASSILDRVGQETQYF.

Many counts were recorded for this clonotype. The V call is TRBV5-1, the J call TRBJ2-1; 7 nucleotides align to TRBD1. The V segment lost 0 bases and the J segment 4 bases; nucleotides outside the gene matches: 4. The CDR3 has 15 residues. Germline lookup yields CDR1 SGHRS and CDR2 YFSETQ. This CDR3 reads CASSLAGQLYNEQFF. DNA for the CDR3: TGCGCCAGCAGCTTGGCGGGACAGCTTTACAATGAGCAGTTCTTC.

This clonotype was seen more than once but under ten times. The CDR3 nucleotides read TGTGCCAGCAGACCCCCTAGAGTCAGCACAGATACGCAGTATTTT. Protein product: CASRPPRVSTDTQYF. V usage is TRBV12-3 or TRBV12-4 and J usage is TRBJ2-3, with D uncertain. The CDR3 covers 15 residues. With 6 bases removed from V and 0 bases from J, the gap between germline ends came to 13 bases.

The chain combines TRBV5-5 with TRBJ2-3, with TRBD2 as a possible D gene (5 bases). The V end was cut by 4 bases, the J end by 0 bases, with 12 bases between. Germline V lookup: CDR1 SGHKS, CDR2 YYEKEE (reference sequence). The CDR3 contains 15 residues. As DNA, the CDR3 is TGTGCCAGCAGCATCGGAGGCCCGAGCACAGATACGCAGTATTTT. Translation: CASSIGGPSTDTQYF.